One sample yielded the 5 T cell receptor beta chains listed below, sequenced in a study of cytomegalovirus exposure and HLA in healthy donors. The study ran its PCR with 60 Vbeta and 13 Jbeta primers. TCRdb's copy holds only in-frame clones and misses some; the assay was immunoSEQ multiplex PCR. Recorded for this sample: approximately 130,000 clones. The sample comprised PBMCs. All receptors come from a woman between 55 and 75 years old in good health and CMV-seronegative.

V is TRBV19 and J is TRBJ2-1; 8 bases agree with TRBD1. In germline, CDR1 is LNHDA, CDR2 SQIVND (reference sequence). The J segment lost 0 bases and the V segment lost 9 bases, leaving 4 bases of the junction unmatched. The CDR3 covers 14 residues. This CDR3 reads CASATGDSYNEQFF. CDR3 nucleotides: TGTGCCAGCGCGACAGGGGACTCCTACAATGAGCAGTTCTTC.

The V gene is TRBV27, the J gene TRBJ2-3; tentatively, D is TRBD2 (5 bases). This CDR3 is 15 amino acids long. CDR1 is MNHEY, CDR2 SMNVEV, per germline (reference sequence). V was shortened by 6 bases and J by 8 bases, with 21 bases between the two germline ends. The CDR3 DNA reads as TGTGCCAGCAGGGCGGACCTTATTGCACGGGGTACGCAGTATTTT. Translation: CASRADLIARGTQYF.

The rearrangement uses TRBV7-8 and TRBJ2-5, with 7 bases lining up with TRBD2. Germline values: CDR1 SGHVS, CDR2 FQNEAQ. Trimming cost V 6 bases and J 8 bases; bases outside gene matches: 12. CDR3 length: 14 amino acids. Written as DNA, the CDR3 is TGTGCCAGCAGACCGCAGAGGGGCGGGAGAACCCAGTACTTC. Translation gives CASRPQRGGRTQYF.

CDR3 in amino acids: CASRGLIELFF. The CDR3 nucleotides are TGTGCCAGCAGGGGACTGATTGAACTGTTTTTT. The chain carries TRBV28 and TRBJ1-4; the D gene is possibly TRBD1 (5 bases). The V and J ends lost 6 bases and 12 bases respectively, with 11 bases between them. The CDR3 runs 11 residues. Germline V gene sequence: CDR1 MDHEN, CDR2 SYDVKM.

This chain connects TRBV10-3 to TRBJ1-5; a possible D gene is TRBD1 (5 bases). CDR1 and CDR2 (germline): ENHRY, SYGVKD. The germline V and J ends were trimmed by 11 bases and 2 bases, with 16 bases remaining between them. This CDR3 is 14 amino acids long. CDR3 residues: CASRGREGNQPQHF. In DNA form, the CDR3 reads TGTGCCTCCAGAGGCAGGGAGGGCAATCAGCCCCAGCATTTT.